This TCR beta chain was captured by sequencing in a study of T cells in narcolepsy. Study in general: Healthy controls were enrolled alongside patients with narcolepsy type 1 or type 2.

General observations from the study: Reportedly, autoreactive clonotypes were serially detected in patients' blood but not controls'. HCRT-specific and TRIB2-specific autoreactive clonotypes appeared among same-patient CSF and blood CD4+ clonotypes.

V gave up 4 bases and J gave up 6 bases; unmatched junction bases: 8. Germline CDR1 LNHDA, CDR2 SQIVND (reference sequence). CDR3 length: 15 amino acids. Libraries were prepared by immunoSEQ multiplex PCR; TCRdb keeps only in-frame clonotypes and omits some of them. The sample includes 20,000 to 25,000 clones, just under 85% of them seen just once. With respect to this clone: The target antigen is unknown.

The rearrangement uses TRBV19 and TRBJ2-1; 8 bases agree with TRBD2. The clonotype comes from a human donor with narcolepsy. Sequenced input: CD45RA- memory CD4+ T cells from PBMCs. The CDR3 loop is CASSTRTSFTNEQFF. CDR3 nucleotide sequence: TGTGCCAGTAGTACACGGACTAGCTTTACCAATGAGCAGTTCTTC.